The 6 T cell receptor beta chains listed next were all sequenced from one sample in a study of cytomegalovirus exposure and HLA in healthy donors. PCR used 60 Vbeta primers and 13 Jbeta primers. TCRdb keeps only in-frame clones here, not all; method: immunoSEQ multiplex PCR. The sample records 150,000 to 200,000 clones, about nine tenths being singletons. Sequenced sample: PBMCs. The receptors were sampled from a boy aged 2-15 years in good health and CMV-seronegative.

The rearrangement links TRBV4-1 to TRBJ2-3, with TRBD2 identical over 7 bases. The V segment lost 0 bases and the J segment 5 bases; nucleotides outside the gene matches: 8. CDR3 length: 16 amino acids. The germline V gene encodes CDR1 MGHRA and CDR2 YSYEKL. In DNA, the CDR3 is TGCGCCAGCAGCCAAGATTCGGGAGGTTTTGGAGATACGCAGTATTTT. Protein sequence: CASSQDSGGFGDTQYF.

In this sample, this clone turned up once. In DNA form, the CDR3 reads TGTGCCAGCAGTGAACGGCGGGGGAAGAGCAATCAGCCCCAGCATTTT. It is translated as CASSERRGKSNQPQHF. The V gene is TRBV2, the J gene TRBJ1-5, with D possibly matching TRBD1 (5 bases). CDR3 size: 16 residues. Germline V CDR1 and CDR2: SNHLY, FYNNEI. Trimming removed 2 bases from V and 1 base from J, with 12 bases in between.

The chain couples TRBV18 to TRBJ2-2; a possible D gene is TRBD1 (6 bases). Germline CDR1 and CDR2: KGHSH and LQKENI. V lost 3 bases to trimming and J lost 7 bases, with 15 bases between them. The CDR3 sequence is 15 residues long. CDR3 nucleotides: TGTGCCAGCTCACCTCAGACAGGCCCCGGCGGGGAGCTGTTTTTT. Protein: CASSPQTGPGGELFF. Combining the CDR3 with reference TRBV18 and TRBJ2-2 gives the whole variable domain NAGVMQNPRHLVRRRGQEARLRCSPMKGHSHVYWYRQLPEEGLKFMVYLQKENIIDESGMPKERFSAEFPKEGPSILRIQQVVRGDSAAYFCASSPQTGPGGELFFGEGSRLTVL.

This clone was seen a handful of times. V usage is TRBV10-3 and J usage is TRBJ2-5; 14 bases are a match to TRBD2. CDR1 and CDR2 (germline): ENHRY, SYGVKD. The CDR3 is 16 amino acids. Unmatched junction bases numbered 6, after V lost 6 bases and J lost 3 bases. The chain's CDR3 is CAIRGTSGGHKETQYF. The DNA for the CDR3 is TGTGCCATCAGGGGGACTAGCGGGGGACATAAAGAGACCCAGTACTTC.

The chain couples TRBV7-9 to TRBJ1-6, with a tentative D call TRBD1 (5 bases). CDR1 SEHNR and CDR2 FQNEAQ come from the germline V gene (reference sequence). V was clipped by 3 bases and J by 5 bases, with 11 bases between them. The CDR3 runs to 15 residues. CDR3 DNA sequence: TGTGCCAGCAGCTTTTCAGGGCCGAATAATTCACCCCTCCACTTT. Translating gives CASSFSGPNNSPLHF.

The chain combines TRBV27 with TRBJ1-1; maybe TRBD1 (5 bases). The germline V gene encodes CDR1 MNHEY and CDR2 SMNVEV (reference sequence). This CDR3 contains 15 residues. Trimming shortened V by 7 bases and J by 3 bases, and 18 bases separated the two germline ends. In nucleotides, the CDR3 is TGTGCCAGCAACCGCAGGGACTTCAGCGACACTGAAGCTTTCTTT. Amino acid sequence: CASNRRDFSDTEAFF.